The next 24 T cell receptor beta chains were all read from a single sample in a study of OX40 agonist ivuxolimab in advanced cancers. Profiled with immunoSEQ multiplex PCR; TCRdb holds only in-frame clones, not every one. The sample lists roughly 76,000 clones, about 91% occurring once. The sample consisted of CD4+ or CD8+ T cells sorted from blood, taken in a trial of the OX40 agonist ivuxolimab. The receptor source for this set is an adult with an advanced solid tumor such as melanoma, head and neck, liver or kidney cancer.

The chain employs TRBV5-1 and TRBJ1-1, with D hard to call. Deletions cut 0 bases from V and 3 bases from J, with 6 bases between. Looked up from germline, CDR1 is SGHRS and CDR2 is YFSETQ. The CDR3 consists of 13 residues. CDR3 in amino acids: CASSLALDTEAFF. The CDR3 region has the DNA TGCGCCAGCAGCTTGGCATTGGACACTGAAGCTTTCTTT.

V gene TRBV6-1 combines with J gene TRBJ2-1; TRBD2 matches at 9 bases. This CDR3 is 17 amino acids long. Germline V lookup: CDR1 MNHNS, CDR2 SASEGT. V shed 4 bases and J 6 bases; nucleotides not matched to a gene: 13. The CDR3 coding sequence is TGTGCCAGCAGTGTAACTCTAGCGGGGCCGGGGGGCAATGAGCAGTTCTTC. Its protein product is CASSVTLAGPGGNEQFF.

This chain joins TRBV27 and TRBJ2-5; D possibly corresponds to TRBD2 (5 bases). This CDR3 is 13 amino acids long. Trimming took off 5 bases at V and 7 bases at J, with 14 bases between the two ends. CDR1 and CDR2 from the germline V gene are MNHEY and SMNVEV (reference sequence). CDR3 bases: TGTGCCAGCAGTGGTTCGGAGGTCGGGACCCAGTACTTC. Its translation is CASSGSEVGTQYF.

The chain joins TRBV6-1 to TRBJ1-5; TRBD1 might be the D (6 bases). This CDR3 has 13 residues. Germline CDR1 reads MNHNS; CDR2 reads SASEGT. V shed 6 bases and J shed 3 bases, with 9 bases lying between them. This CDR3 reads CASRRTDNQPQHF. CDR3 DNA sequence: TGTGCCAGCAGAAGGACAGACAATCAGCCCCAGCATTTT.

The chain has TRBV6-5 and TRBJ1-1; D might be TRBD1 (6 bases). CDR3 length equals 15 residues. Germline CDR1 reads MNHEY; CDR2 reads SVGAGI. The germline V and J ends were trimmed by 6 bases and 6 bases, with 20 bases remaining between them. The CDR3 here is CASRPNRVSKSEAFF. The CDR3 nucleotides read TGTGCCAGCAGGCCTAACAGGGTATCCAAGTCTGAAGCTTTCTTT.

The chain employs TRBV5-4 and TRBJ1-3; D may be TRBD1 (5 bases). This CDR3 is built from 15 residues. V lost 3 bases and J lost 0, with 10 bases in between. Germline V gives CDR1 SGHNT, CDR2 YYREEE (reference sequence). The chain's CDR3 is CASSWDLHSGNTIYF. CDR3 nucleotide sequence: TGTGCCAGCAGCTGGGACCTACACTCTGGAAACACCATATATTTT.

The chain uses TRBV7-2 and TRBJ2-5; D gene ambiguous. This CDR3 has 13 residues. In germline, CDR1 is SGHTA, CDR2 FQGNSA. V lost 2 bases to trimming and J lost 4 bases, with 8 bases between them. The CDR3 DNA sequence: TGTGCCAGCAGCTTACTCGAAAGAGAGACCCAGTACTTC. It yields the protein CASSLLERETQYF.

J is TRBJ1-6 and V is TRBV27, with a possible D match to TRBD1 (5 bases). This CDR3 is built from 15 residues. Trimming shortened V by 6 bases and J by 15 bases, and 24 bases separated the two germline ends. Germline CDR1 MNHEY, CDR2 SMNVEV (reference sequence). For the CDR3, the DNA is TGTGCCAGCAGCCTCACCGGGACCGTCATTGGGCACCTCCACTTT. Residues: CASSLTGTVIGHLHF.

For the CDR3, the DNA is TGTGCCAGCACCGGACGGTCCTCTGGAAACACCATATATTTT. Translated, it gives CASTGRSSGNTIYF. This rearrangement joins TRBV6-4 to TRBJ1-3; D is undetermined. The CDR3 extends over 14 amino acids. The V end was cut by 7 bases, the J end by 0 bases, with 10 bases between. Germline V gives CDR1 MRHNA, CDR2 SNTAGT.

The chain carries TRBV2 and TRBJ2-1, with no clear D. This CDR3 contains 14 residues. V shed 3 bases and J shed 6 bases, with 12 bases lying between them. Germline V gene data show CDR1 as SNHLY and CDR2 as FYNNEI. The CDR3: CASSDSRATNEQFF. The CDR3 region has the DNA TGTGCCAGCAGTGACTCCCGAGCGACCAATGAGCAGTTCTTC.

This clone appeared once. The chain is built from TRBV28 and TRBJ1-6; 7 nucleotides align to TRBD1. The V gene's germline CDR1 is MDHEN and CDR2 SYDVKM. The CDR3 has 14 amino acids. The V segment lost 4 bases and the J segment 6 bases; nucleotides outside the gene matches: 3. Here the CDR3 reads CASSYHRGNSPLHF. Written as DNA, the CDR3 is TGTGCCAGCAGTTATCACAGGGGTAATTCACCCCTCCACTTT.

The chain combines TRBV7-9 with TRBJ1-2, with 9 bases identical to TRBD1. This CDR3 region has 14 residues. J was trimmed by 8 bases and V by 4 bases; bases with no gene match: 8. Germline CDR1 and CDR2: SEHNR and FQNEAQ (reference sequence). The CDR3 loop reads CASSSQQGADGYTF. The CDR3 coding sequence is TGTGCCAGCAGCTCTCAACAGGGGGCCGACGGCTACACCTTC.

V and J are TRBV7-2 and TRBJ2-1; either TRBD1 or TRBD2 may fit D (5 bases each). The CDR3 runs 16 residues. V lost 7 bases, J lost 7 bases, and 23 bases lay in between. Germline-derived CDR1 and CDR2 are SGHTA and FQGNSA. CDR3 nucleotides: TGTGCCAGCAACCGCCGAGGGACGATCGGGGCTAATGAGCAGTTCTTC. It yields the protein CASNRRGTIGANEQFF.

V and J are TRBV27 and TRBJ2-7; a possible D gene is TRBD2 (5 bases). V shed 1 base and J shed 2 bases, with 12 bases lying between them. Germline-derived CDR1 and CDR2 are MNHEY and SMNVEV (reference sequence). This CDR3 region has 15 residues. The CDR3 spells CASSLLTTGPYEQYF. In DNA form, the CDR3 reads TGTGCCAGCAGTTTATTGACTACCGGCCCCTACGAGCAGTACTTC.

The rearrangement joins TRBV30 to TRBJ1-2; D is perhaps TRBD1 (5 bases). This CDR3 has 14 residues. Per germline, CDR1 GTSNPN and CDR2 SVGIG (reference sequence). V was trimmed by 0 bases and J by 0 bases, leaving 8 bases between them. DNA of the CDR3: TGTGCCTGGAGTGTGGGACTGACTAACTATGGCTACACCTTC. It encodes CAWSVGLTNYGYTF.

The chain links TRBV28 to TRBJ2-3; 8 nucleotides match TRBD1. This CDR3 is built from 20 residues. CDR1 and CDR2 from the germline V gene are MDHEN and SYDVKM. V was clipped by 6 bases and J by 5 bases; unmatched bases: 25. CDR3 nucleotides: TGTGCCAGCAGCCCCAACAGGGGGTCGACTAGGCGATATGGAGGAGATACGCAGTATTTT. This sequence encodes CASSPNRGSTRRYGGDTQYF.

The CDR3 protein is CASSMGKTGFQPQHF. In DNA form, the CDR3 reads TGTGCCAGCAGCATGGGGAAGACAGGGTTCCAGCCCCAGCATTTT. The chain employs TRBV7-2 and TRBJ1-5, with 7 bases identical to TRBD1. Germline V CDR1 and CDR2: SGHTA, FQGNSA. The V gene end was trimmed by 5 bases and the J gene end by 7 bases; junction bases not matched to a gene: 11. This CDR3 comprises 15 residues.

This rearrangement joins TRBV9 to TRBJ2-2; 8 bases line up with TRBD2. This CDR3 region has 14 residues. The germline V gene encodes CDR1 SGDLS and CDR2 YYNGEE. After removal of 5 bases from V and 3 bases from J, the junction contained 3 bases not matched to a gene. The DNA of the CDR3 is TGTGCCAGCAGGAAACTAGCGGACACCGGGGAGCTGTTTTTT. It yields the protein CASRKLADTGELFF.

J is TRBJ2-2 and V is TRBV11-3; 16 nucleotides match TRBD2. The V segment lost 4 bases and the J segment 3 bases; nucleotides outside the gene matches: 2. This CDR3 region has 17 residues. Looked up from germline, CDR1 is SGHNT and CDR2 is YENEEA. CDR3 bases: TGTGCCAGCAGCTCGGGACTAGCGGGAGGGTACACCGGGGAGCTGTTTTTT. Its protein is CASSSGLAGGYTGELFF.

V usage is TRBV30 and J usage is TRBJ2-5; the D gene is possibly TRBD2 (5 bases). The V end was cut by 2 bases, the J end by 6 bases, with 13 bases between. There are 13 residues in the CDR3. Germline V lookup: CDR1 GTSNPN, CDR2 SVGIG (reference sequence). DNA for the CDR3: TGTGCCTGGAGTACGACTACCGGACAGACCCAGTACTTC. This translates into CAWSTTTGQTQYF. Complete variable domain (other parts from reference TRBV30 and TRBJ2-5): SQTIHQWPATLVQPVGSPLSLECTVEGTSNPNLYWYRQAAGRGLQLLFYSVGIGQISSEVPQNLSASRPQDRQFILSSKKLLLSDSGFYLCAWSTTTGQTQYFGPGTRLLVL.

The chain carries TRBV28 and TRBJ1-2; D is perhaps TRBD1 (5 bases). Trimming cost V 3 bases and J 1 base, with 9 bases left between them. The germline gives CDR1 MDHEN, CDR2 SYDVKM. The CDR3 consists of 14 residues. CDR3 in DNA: TGTGCCAGCAGTTTTGGGGCTTTTAACTATGGCTACACCTTC. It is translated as CASSFGAFNYGYTF.

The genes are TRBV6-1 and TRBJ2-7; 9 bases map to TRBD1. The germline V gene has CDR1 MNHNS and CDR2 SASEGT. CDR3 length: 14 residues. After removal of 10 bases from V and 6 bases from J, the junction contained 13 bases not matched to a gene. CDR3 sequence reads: CATRQGGTRSEQYF. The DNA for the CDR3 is TGTGCCACCCGACAGGGGGGGACTCGTAGCGAGCAGTACTTC.

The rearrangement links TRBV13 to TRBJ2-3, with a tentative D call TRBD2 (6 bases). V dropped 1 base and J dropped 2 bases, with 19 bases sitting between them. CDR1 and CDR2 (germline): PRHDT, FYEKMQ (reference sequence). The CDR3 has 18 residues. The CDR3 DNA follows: TGTGCCAGCAGCTTAGCGTGGTGGGCGGGGCCCGCCACAGATACGCAGTATTTT. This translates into CASSLAWWAGPATDTQYF. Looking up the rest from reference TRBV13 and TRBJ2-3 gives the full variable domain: AAGVIQSPRHLIKEKRETATLKCYPIPRHDTVYWYQQGPGQDPQFLISFYEKMQSDKGSIPDRFSAQQFSDYHSELNMSSLELGDSALYFCASSLAWWAGPATDTQYFGPGTRLTVL.

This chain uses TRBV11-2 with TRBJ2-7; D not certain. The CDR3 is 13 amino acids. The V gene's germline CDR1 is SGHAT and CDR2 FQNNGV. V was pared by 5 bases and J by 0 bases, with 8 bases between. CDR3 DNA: TGTGCCAGCAGCGTGGGCATCTCCTACGAGCAGTACTTC. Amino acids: CASSVGISYEQYF. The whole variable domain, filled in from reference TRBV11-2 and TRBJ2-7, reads EAGVAQSPRYKIIEKRQSVAFWCNPISGHATLYWYQQILGQGPKLLIQFQNNGVVDDSQLPKDRFSAERLKGVDSTLKIQPAKLEDSAVYLCASSVGISYEQYFGPGTRLTVT.